These T cell receptor beta chains were read from a single sample in a study of T-cell memory formation after mild COVID-19. One entry per CDR3 protein results from TCRdb running MiXCR on the 5' RACE reads. The sample records about 320,000 distinct CDR3 sequences, around an eighth being singletons. The sample comprised PBMCs or a T cell subset sorted from them (not recorded which). The receptors originated from a man between 18 and 35 years old who had mild COVID-19 (a few samples of this study predate the infection). Cell type and time point are not known. CDR3s include the opening cysteine and the closing phenylalanine or tryptophan. The order of the fields is D gene, clone size, J gene, V gene, CDR3 DNA, CDR3 protein. A D gene is named only where the DNA matches it firmly. Rows give clone size only sometimes, using once, few, many, or a class for an expanded clone.

D: -; size: few; J: TRBJ2-2; V: TRBV10-3; DNA: TGTGCCATCAGGCCCGGGGCAGGAAACACCGGGGAGCTGTTTTTT; CDR3: CAIRPGAGNTGELFF
D: TRBD1; size: few; J: TRBJ2-1; V: TRBV9; DNA: TGTGCCAGCAGCCCCCGTCCCGGGACAGGTGAGCAGTTCTTC; CDR3: CASSPRPGTGEQFF
D: TRBD2; size: -; J: TRBJ2-7; V: TRBV7-2; DNA: TGTGCCAGCAGCCTACTAGCGGGACCAAGTGGGTACGAGCAGTACTTC; CDR3: CASSLLAGPSGYEQYF
D: -; size: few; J: TRBJ1-4; V: TRBV7-2; DNA: TGTGCCAGCAGCTCAGACATACGTGGAATGGAACTGTTTTTT; CDR3: CASSSDIRGMELFF
D: TRBD2; size: few; J: TRBJ2-3; V: TRBV3-1; DNA: TGTGCCAGCAGCCAAGAAGTTGAGCGGGGGGGCACAGATACGCAGTATTTT; CDR3: CASSQEVERGGTDTQYF
D: TRBD2; size: many; J: TRBJ2-7; V: TRBV27; DNA: TGTGCCACCACGGCGGGGGGGCCCAGCGGTTACGAAGAGCAGTACTTC; CDR3: CATTAGGPSGYEEQYF
D: -; size: few; J: TRBJ2-2; V: TRBV11-3; DNA: TGTGCCAGCAGGGATAGGTCGGGCACCGGGGAGCTGTTTTTT; CDR3: CASRDRSGTGELFF
D: -; size: few; J: TRBJ1-5; V: TRBV5-1; DNA: TGCGCCAGCAGCTTGGATCCGGTTAGCAATCAGCCCCAGCATTTT; CDR3: CASSLDPVSNQPQHF
D: -; size: -; J: TRBJ1-1; V: TRBV29-1; DNA: TGCAGCGTAGCGGGGGTGAGGACTGAAGCTTTCTTT; CDR3: CSVAGVRTEAFF
D: TRBD1; size: -; J: TRBJ2-5; V: TRBV7-2; DNA: TGTGCCAGCAGCTCTCAGGGGGCGGTGGAGACCCAGTACTTC; CDR3: CASSSQGAVETQYF
D: -; size: few; J: TRBJ1-4; V: TRBV7-8; DNA: TGTGCCAGCAGCCGGGTACGGCTCGGAAGTGAAAAACTGTTTTTT; CDR3: CASSRVRLGSEKLFF
D: -; size: -; J: TRBJ2-1; V: TRBV9; DNA: TGTGCCAGCAGCGTCCGGGACATACCGTACAATGAGCAGTTCTTC; CDR3: CASSVRDIPYNEQFF
D: TRBD1; size: -; J: TRBJ1-4; V: TRBV7-2; DNA: TGTGCCAGCAGCTTAGTGAGACAGGGGGAAAGCGAAAAACTGTTTTTT; CDR3: CASSLVRQGESEKLFF
D: TRBD2; size: few; J: TRBJ2-7; V: TRBV20-1; DNA: TGCAGTGCTACCTTCGCGGGGGGCGAGCAGTACTTC; CDR3: CSATFAGGEQYF
D: TRBD2; size: few; J: TRBJ2-5; V: TRBV20-1; DNA: TGCAGTGCCCGGGAGGGGGGCTTAGAGACCCAGTACTTC; CDR3: CSAREGGLETQYF
D: -; size: many; J: TRBJ2-2; V: TRBV29-1; DNA: TGCAGCGTTGAAGATTGGGGTTCTGAGGATTCCACCGGGGAGCTGTTTTTT; CDR3: CSVEDWGSEDSTGELFF
D: TRBD2; size: few; J: TRBJ2-7; V: TRBV12-3/TRBV12-4; DNA: TGTGCCAGCAGGCCCGGACTAGCGGGGTACGAGCAGTACTTC; CDR3: CASRPGLAGYEQYF
D: -; size: -; J: TRBJ2-1; V: TRBV3-1; DNA: TGTGCCAGCAGCCAATACAGGGTCTCCTACAATGAGCAGTTCTTC; CDR3: CASSQYRVSYNEQFF
D: -; size: few; J: TRBJ2-3; V: TRBV6-5; DNA: TGTGCCAGCAGTTCCGGGTTTGATACGCAGTATTTT; CDR3: CASSSGFDTQYF
D: TRBD1; size: few; J: TRBJ2-1; V: TRBV10-3; DNA: TGTGCCATCAGTGCCCCGACGGACAGGGGAGACTACAATGAGCAGTTCTTC; CDR3: CAISAPTDRGDYNEQFF
D: -; size: few; J: TRBJ2-7; V: TRBV19; DNA: TGTGCCAGTAGGGATCGGCGCGAGCAGTACTTC; CDR3: CASRDRREQYF
D: -; size: -; J: TRBJ2-7; V: TRBV6-1; DNA: TGTGCCAGCAGTGACCTAGGGGAAACTTACGAGCAGTACTTC; CDR3: CASSDLGETYEQYF
D: TRBD2; size: -; J: TRBJ2-4; V: TRBV7-9; DNA: TGTGCCAGCGACCTAGCGGGAAAAAACATTCAGTACTTC; CDR3: CASDLAGKNIQYF
D: -; size: -; J: TRBJ2-7; V: TRBV20-1; DNA: TGCAGTGCTAGATACCTCGCAAAGCAGTACTTC; CDR3: CSARYLAKQYF
D: -; size: -; J: TRBJ2-3; V: TRBV11-1; DNA: TGTGCCAGCAGCCAGCAGTTCCGGGGTGGGATGGATACGCAGTATTTT; CDR3: CASSQQFRGGMDTQYF
D: -; size: few; J: TRBJ1-5; V: TRBV7-8; DNA: TGTGCCAGCAGCTTAGCTTCGGTCCCGCTTAATCAGCCCCAGCATTTT; CDR3: CASSLASVPLNQPQHF
D: -; size: few; J: TRBJ2-6; V: TRBV6-2/TRBV6-3; DNA: TGTGCCAGCAGTCCTATTGAGTTTGGGGTGCCCTTATACTCTGGGGCCAACGTCCTGACTTTC; CDR3: CASSPIEFGVPLYSGANVLTF
D: -; size: few; J: TRBJ2-5; V: TRBV7-2; DNA: TGTGCCAGCAGTCACACCTTCCCAGGGGCGGGAGAGACCCAGTACTTC; CDR3: CASSHTFPGAGETQYF
D: TRBD1; size: -; J: TRBJ1-6; V: TRBV9; DNA: TGTGCCAGCAGCGTAGGGACAGGGGATAAATCACCCCTCCACTTT; CDR3: CASSVGTGDKSPLHF
D: TRBD2; size: few; J: TRBJ2-2; V: TRBV10-3; DNA: TGTGCCATCAGTGCCCTAGCGGGGGGCGAGACCGGGGAGCTGTTTTTT; CDR3: CAISALAGGETGELFF